What follows are 23 T cell receptor beta chains derived from one specimen sequenced in a study of blood T cell repertoires in COVID-19. TCRdb's copy holds only in-frame clones and misses some; the assay was immunoSEQ multiplex PCR. The sample has 80,000 or so clones, over 75% seen once. Sequencing was done on a sample of peripheral blood. These receptors all come from a human donor in a cohort sampled during active COVID-19.

V and J are TRBV7-3 and TRBJ2-5; the D gene is possibly TRBD2 (6 bases). The CDR3 is 15 amino acids. Germline CDR1 SGHTA, CDR2 FQGTGA. The V and J ends lost 3 bases and 4 bases respectively, with 15 bases between them. CDR3 DNA sequence: TGTGCCAGCAGCTTTAGTGGAGGGGCGGGAGAGACCCAGTACTTC. Protein sequence: CASSFSGGAGETQYF.

This rearrangement joins TRBV5-4 to TRBJ1-1, with 9 bases matching TRBD1. J was trimmed by 4 bases and V by 3 bases; bases with no gene match: 10. Germline CDR1 SGHNT, CDR2 YYREEE (reference sequence). The CDR3 is made up of 16 amino acids. The DNA of the CDR3 is TGTGCCAGCAGCTCCCGGACAGGGGTAGGGGGCACTGAAGCTTTCTTT. Encoded protein: CASSSRTGVGGTEAFF.

This clone appeared a few times. The chain couples TRBV6-5 to TRBJ2-2; 7 bases are a match to TRBD2. This CDR3 region has 15 residues. Germline-derived CDR1 and CDR2 are MNHEY and SVGAGI. V was clipped by 6 bases and J by 1 base; unmatched bases: 5. The CDR3 region has the DNA TGTGCCAGCAGCCGACTAGCCCTGAACACCGGGGAGCTGTTTTTT. Encoded protein: CASSRLALNTGELFF.

This rearrangement joins TRBV5-1 to TRBJ2-1; 7 bases map to TRBD2. The CDR3 extends over 15 amino acids. Per the germline V gene, CDR1 is SGHRS and CDR2 is YFSETQ. The trim removed 1 base at V and 2 bases at J, leaving 3 bases unmatched. Written as DNA, the CDR3 is TGCGCCAGCAGCTTGAGGCTAGCGGCCTACAATGAGCAGTTCTTC. Encoded protein: CASSLRLAAYNEQFF.

This sequence joins TRBV5-1 and TRBJ2-5; D perhaps matches TRBD1 (5 bases). This CDR3 spans 13 amino acids. V was shortened by 2 bases and J by 1 base, with 6 bases between the two germline ends. Germline V lookup: CDR1 SGHRS, CDR2 YFSETQ. The CDR3 spells CASSFGAQETQYF. In nucleotides, the CDR3 is TGCGCCAGCAGCTTTGGGGCCCAAGAGACCCAGTACTTC.

The chain links TRBV9 to TRBJ1-5, with a weak D call TRBD1 (5 bases). The CDR3 is 15 residues long. Germline V gene lookup returns CDR1 SGDLS and CDR2 YYNGEE. V lost 4 bases to trimming and J lost 7 bases, with 18 bases between them. DNA of the CDR3: TGTGCCAGCAGCCCGGGGGGGGGATCTGGGCAGCCCCAGCATTTT. It is translated as CASSPGGGSGQPQHF. Full variable domain (rest looked up from reference TRBV9 and TRBJ1-5): DSGVTQTPKHLITATGQRVTLRCSPRSGDLSVYWYQQSLDQGLQFLIQYYNGEERAKGNILERFSAQQFPDLHSELNLSSLELGDSALYFCASSPGGGSGQPQHFGDGTRLSIL.

On this clone itself: The same CDR3 also results from other DNA sequences found in this sample. V usage is TRBV29-1 and J usage is TRBJ1-1, with D possibly matching TRBD1 (5 bases). The germline V gene has CDR1 SQVTM and CDR2 ANQGSEA. Trimming left V 6 bases short and J 1 base short, with 12 bases between. The CDR3 loop spans 13 amino acids. As DNA, the CDR3 is TGCAGCGTCCGGACGGGGGGGAACACTGAAGCTTTCTTT. This gives the protein CSVRTGGNTEAFF.

The chain has TRBV5-1 and TRBJ2-6; D perhaps matches TRBD1 (6 bases). CDR3 length: 16 amino acids. Germline CDR1 and CDR2: SGHRS and YFSETQ. Trimming left V 4 bases short and J 1 base short, with 12 bases between. DNA of the CDR3: TGCGCCAGCAGCAACCTACAGGGTTCTGGGGCCAACGTCCTGACTTTC. As protein: CASSNLQGSGANVLTF.

CDR3 protein: CASSLEGVYTGELFF. The DNA of the CDR3 is TGCGCCAGCAGCTTGGAGGGGGTGTACACCGGGGAGCTGTTTTTT. The chain employs TRBV5-1 and TRBJ2-2, with D tentatively TRBD1 (6 bases). The V end lost 0 bases, the J end lost 3 bases, and 9 bases lay between the germline ends. The germline V gene encodes CDR1 SGHRS and CDR2 YFSETQ. The CDR3 is 15 amino acids. The full variable domain, its missing parts supplied by reference TRBV5-1 and TRBJ2-2, is KAGVTQTPRYLIKTRGQQVTLSCSPISGHRSVSWYQQTPGQGLQFLFEYFSETQRNKGNFPGRFSGRQFSNSRSEMNVSTLELGDSALYLCASSLEGVYTGELFFGEGSRLTVL.

The chain has TRBV28 and TRBJ2-7; TRBD1 might be the D (5 bases). Trimming took off 2 bases at V and 3 bases at J, with 11 bases between the two ends. This CDR3 is built from 14 residues. In germline, CDR1 is MDHEN, CDR2 SYDVKM. CDR3 in DNA: TGTGCCAGCAGTTTACAGGGTTCCTACTACGAGCAGTACTTC. Encoded protein: CASSLQGSYYEQYF.

The chain combines TRBV5-5 with TRBJ2-6, with 7 bases identical to TRBD1. This CDR3 has 15 amino acids. CDR1 is SGHKS, CDR2 YYEKEE, per germline (reference sequence). J was trimmed by 2 bases and V by 5 bases; bases with no gene match: 4. The CDR3 bases are TGTGCCAGCAGACCGACAGGGACTGGGGCCAACGTCCTGACTTTC. Protein sequence: CASRPTGTGANVLTF.

The chain carries TRBV19 and TRBJ1-6, with D tentatively TRBD1 (5 bases). The CDR3 runs 16 residues. V lost 2 bases, J lost 9 bases, and 17 bases lay in between. Germline V gives CDR1 LNHDA, CDR2 SQIVND (reference sequence). The CDR3 loop reads CASSIYAGRAGSPLHF. The DNA for the CDR3 is TGTGCCAGTAGTATATACGCTGGCAGGGCAGGTTCACCCCTCCACTTT.

The chain joins TRBV28 to TRBJ1-4; D possibly corresponds to TRBD1 (5 bases). The CDR3 has 15 residues. Trimming removed 6 bases at V and 6 bases at J, with 17 bases between. Germline V gene lookup returns CDR1 MDHEN and CDR2 SYDVKM. CDR3 sequence (DNA): TGTGCCAGCAGCCCATCAGGGTGGAGAGATGAAAAACTGTTTTTT. It specifies CASSPSGWRDEKLFF.

This clone was counted a single time. The rearrangement uses TRBV7-8 and TRBJ1-6; D remains ambiguous. The CDR3 loop spans 16 amino acids. V lost 1 base, J lost 14 bases, and 21 bases lay in between. Germline loops: CDR1 SGHVS, CDR2 FQNEAQ. CDR3 sequence (DNA): TGTGCCAGCAGCTTAGTCCGGGGTCCACCATATGTGGCCCTCCACTTT. Protein product: CASSLVRGPPYVALHF.

In this sample, this clone turned up once. V gene TRBV7-9 combines with J gene TRBJ2-7, with TRBD2 matching over 8 bases. Per the germline V gene, CDR1 is SEHNR and CDR2 is FQNEAQ (reference sequence). The CDR3 length is 19 residues. V lost 4 bases and J lost 3; bases outside the gene matches: 20. CDR3 in DNA: TGTGCCAGCAGCTCACCAGTCGGCAAAGCGAGCGGGGGTTACTACGAGCAGTACTTC. It specifies CASSSPVGKASGGYYEQYF.

The CDR3 region is CASSYLQGYTEAFF. CDR3 nucleotides: TGTGCCAGCAGCTACCTACAGGGGTATACTGAAGCTTTCTTT. V gene TRBV14 combines with J gene TRBJ1-1, with 7 bases matching TRBD1. Per the germline V gene, CDR1 is SGHDN and CDR2 is FVKESK. V lost 5 bases to trimming and J lost 5 bases; unmatched junction nucleotides: 8. There are 14 residues in the CDR3.

This clone was observed once. CDR3 DNA: TGTGCCAGCTCACCCTATGGGACAGGGAACACTGAAGCTTTCTTT. Encoded protein: CASSPYGTGNTEAFF. The genes are TRBV18 and TRBJ1-1, with TRBD1 matching 8 bases. The CDR3 covers 15 residues. Per the germline V gene, CDR1 is KGHSH and CDR2 is LQKENI. The V gene end was trimmed by 3 bases and the J gene end by 1 base; junction bases not matched to a gene: 4.

This clone was seen a handful of times. The CDR3 is CASRPKTGNGYTF. The CDR3 coding sequence is TGTGCCAGCAGACCAAAGACAGGGAATGGCTACACCTTC. This chain connects TRBV6-6 to TRBJ1-2; 7 bases map to TRBD1. The CDR3 has 13 residues. V was clipped by 6 bases and J by 6 bases; unmatched bases: 7. In germline, CDR1 is MNHNY, CDR2 SVGAGI (reference sequence).

V is TRBV5-1 and J is TRBJ2-7; 9 bases are shared with TRBD2. The CDR3 has 15 residues. From germline, CDR1 is SGHRS and CDR2 YFSETQ. After removal of 4 bases from V and 6 bases from J, the junction contained 11 bases not matched to a gene. CDR3 nucleotide sequence: TGCGCCAGCAGCCCCGCTAGCGGGGAATCCGGCGAGCAGTACTTC. As protein: CASSPASGESGEQYF. The full variable domain, in which reference TRBV5-1 and TRBJ2-7 provide the parts outside the CDR3, is KAGVTQTPRYLIKTRGQQVTLSCSPISGHRSVSWYQQTPGQGLQFLFEYFSETQRNKGNFPGRFSGRQFSNSRSEMNVSTLELGDSALYLCASSPASGESGEQYFGPGTRLTVT.

Only a few counts were recorded for this clone. The chain combines TRBV7-9 with TRBJ2-7; TRBD2 aligns across 8 bases. In germline, CDR1 is SEHNR, CDR2 FQNEAQ (reference sequence). J gave up 5 bases and V 9 bases, and 9 bases lay outside the gene matches. This CDR3 has 13 residues. In DNA, the CDR3 is TGTGCCAGGTTAGCGGGGAAACAAAACGAGCAGTACTTC. This translates into CARLAGKQNEQYF.

The V gene is TRBV5-1, the J gene TRBJ2-5, with 12 bases matching TRBD2. V was clipped by 0 bases and J by 1 base; unmatched bases: 4. The CDR3 covers 17 residues. Germline V gene data show CDR1 as SGHRS and CDR2 as YFSETQ. The CDR3 nucleotides read TGCGCCAGCAGCTTGGCCCCTAGCGGGGGGGGCCAAGAGACCCAGTACTTC. Translated: CASSLAPSGGGQETQYF.

This clone showed up just a few times. The rearrangement links TRBV11-3 to TRBJ2-1; D possibly corresponds to TRBD2 (7 bases). From germline, CDR1 is SGHNT and CDR2 YENEEA. V dropped 5 bases and J dropped 8 bases, with 13 bases sitting between them. The CDR3 is 13 residues long. The CDR3 nucleotides read TGTGCCAGCAGCCTAGGGGGAGGGGATGAGCAGTTCTTC. This codes for CASSLGGGDEQFF.

The chain joins TRBV2 to TRBJ2-5; 8 bases fit TRBD2. Germline CDR1 and CDR2: SNHLY and FYNNEI. Trimming removed 7 bases from V and 5 bases from J; junction bases left unmatched: 12. The CDR3 totals 15 residues. CDR3 in amino acids: CASTTGGVIKETQYF. CDR3 sequence (DNA): TGTGCCAGCACGACCGGGGGGGTGATTAAGGAGACCCAGTACTTC. Full variable domain (remainder filled in from reference TRBV2 and TRBJ2-5): EPEVTQTPSHQVTQMGQEVILRCVPISNHLYFYWYRQILGQKVEFLVSFYNNEISEKSEIFDDQFSVERPDGSNFTLKIRSTKLEDSAMYFCASTTGGVIKETQYFGPGTRLLVL.